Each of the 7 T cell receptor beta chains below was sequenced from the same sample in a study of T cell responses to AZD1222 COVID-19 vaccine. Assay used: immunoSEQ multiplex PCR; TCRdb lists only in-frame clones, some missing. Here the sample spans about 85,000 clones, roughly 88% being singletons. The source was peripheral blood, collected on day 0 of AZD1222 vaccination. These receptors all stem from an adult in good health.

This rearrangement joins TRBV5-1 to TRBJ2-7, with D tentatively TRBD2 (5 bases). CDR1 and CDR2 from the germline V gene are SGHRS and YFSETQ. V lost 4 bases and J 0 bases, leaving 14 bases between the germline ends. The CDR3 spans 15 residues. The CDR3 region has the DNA TGCGCCAGCAGCCTGGAGGCAGGTAACTCCTACGAGCAGTACTTC. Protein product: CASSLEAGNSYEQYF.

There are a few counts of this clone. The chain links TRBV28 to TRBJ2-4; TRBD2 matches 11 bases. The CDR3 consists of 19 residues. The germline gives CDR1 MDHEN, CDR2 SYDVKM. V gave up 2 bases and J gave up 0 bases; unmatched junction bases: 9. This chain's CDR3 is CASSLRWATSGRAKNIQYF. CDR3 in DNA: TGTGCCAGCAGTTTAAGATGGGCAACTAGCGGGAGAGCCAAAAACATTCAGTACTTC.

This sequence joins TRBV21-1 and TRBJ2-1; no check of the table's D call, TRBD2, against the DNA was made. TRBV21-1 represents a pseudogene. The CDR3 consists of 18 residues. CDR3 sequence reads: CASSNRIILPATYNEQFF. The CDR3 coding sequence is TGTGCCAGCAGCAACCGAATTATCCTCCCCGCAACTTACAATGAGCAGTTCTTC.

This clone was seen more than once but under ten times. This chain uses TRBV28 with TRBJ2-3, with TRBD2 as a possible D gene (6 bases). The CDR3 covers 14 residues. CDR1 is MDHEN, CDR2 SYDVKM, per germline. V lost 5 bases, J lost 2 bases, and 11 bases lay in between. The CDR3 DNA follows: TGTGCCAGCAGTCTAGGGACTCCCACAGATACGCAGTATTTT. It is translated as CASSLGTPTDTQYF.

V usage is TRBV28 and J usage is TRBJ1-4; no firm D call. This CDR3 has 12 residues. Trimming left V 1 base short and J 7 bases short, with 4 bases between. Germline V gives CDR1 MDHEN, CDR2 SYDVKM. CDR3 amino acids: CASSLLSEKLFF. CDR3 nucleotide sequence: TGTGCCAGCAGTTTATTAAGTGAAAAACTGTTTTTT.

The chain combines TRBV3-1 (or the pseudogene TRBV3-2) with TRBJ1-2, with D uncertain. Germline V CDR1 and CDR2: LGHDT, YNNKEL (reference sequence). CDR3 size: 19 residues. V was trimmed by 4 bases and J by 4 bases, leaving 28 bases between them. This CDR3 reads CASSLTTFVASMEPYGYTF. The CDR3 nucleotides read TGTGCCAGCAGCCTGACCACTTTCGTCGCCTCTATGGAACCCTATGGCTACACCTTC.

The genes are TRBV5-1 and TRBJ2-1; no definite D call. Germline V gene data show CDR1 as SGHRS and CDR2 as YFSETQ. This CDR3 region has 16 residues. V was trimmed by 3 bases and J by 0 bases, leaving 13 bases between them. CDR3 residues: CASSWRDVRSYNEQFF. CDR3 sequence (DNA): TGCGCCAGCAGCTGGAGAGATGTGCGCTCCTACAATGAGCAGTTCTTC.